This record looks at one T cell receptor beta chain sequence and its context. Its antigen remains unknown. V was shortened by 5 bases and J by 2 bases, with 11 bases between the two germline ends. Germline V gene sequence: CDR1 KGHSH, CDR2 LQKENI. This CDR3 is 14 amino acids long. The sample originates from a study of early stage breast cancer tumors. For the study at large: Samples were sequenced at around 10-fold average coverage. Study-wide findings and caveats: In 14 of 16 patients, blood comparison separated tumor from normal breast. Compared with adjacent normal breast tissue, tumors showed roughly 2.4-fold greater T cell density and higher clonality. Most shared enriched TCRB sequences were commonly generated ones.

Sequencing was performed with immunoSEQ multiplex PCR; in TCRdb, only in-frame clones are kept and a portion is missing. The sample contains around 40,000 clones, over 65% of which appear only once. Sequenced: blood. V usage is TRBV18 and J usage is TRBJ2-3; maybe TRBD1 (6 bases). The TCR originated in a person aged 60 to 70 with breast cancer. CDR3 sequence (DNA): TGTGCCAGCTCATGGGACACCAACACAGATACGCAGTATTTT. It is translated as CASSWDTNTDTQYF.